Below, 8 T cell receptor beta chains from the same sample are listed, as sequenced in a study of blood T cell repertoires in COVID-19. This table comes from immunoSEQ multiplex PCR, and its TCRdb copy is limited to in-frame clones, with some not included. The table lists 99,000 or so clones, roughly 83% of them singletons, with 2.5% to 3.5% in the top ten. Sequenced sample: peripheral blood. These receptors all stem from a woman aged 80 or over with active or convalescent COVID-19.

The V call is TRBV12-3 or TRBV12-4, the J call TRBJ2-7; D is perhaps TRBD2 (6 bases). The CDR3 totals 12 residues. V shed 1 base and J shed 9 bases, with 10 bases lying between them. The CDR3 sequence: CASSLGLALQYF. CDR3 DNA: TGTGCCAGCAGTTTAGGGCTAGCGCTGCAGTACTTC.

The rearrangement uses TRBV9 and TRBJ2-2, with D tentatively TRBD1 (5 bases). The V end lost 1 base, the J end lost 3 bases, and 13 bases lay between the germline ends. Germline-derived CDR1 and CDR2 are SGDLS and YYNGEE. The length of the CDR3 is 16 residues. This chain's CDR3 is CASSVNLQQDTGELFF. For the CDR3, the DNA is TGTGCCAGCAGCGTAAACTTACAACAGGACACCGGGGAGCTGTTTTTT.

V and J are TRBV15 and TRBJ2-3; TRBD2 is a possible D gene (6 bases). Trimming pared 4 bases from V and 1 base from J, leaving 15 bases between. Germline V CDR1 and CDR2: LNHNV, YYDKDF (reference sequence). The CDR3 is 16 amino acids. The CDR3 DNA sequence: TGTGCCACCAGCAAGACGGGAGCAGCCCGCACAGATACGCAGTATTTT. It specifies CATSKTGAARTDTQYF.

The chain combines TRBV9 with TRBJ2-1; possible D gene TRBD2, 5 bases. This CDR3 spans 15 amino acids. V was pared by 0 bases and J by 7 bases, with 14 bases between. Germline CDR1 reads SGDLS; CDR2 reads YYNGEE. The CDR3 DNA sequence: TGTGCCAGCAGCGTAGCTGAGCGGTCTCGGAATGAGCAGTTCTTC. Translated: CASSVAERSRNEQFF.

The chain is built from TRBV27 and TRBJ1-5; perhaps TRBD1 as D (5 bases). Germline values: CDR1 MNHEY, CDR2 SMNVEV (reference sequence). The CDR3 spans 14 residues. The V and J ends lost 5 bases and 7 bases respectively, with 15 bases between them. In nucleotides, the CDR3 is TGTGCCAGCAGTCAGCTTCAGGGATACCAGCCCCAGCATTTT. Translating gives CASSQLQGYQPQHF.

The chain employs TRBV7-9 and TRBJ2-2; D gene unclear. Germline V gene sequence: CDR1 SEHNR, CDR2 FQNEAQ (reference sequence). The CDR3 spans 14 residues. V was trimmed by 0 bases and J by 6 bases, leaving 8 bases between them. The CDR3 protein is CASSLAVGAGELFF. The CDR3 DNA sequence: TGTGCCAGCAGCTTAGCGGTGGGCGCCGGGGAGCTGTTTTTT.

This sequence joins TRBV9 and TRBJ2-1; the match to TRBD2 covers 8 bases. The CDR3 sequence is 16 residues long. The ends lost 0 bases at V and 4 bases at J; junction bases unmatched: 6. Germline CDR1 SGDLS, CDR2 YYNGEE. The CDR3 protein is CASSVAAGVEYNEQFF. The CDR3 nucleotides are TGTGCCAGCAGCGTAGCAGCGGGAGTAGAGTACAATGAGCAGTTCTTC. The full variable domain, rest sourced from reference TRBV9 and TRBJ2-1, is DSGVTQTPKHLITATGQRVTLRCSPRSGDLSVYWYQQSLDQGLQFLIQYYNGEERAKGNILERFSAQQFPDLHSELNLSSLELGDSALYFCASSVAAGVEYNEQFFGPGTRLTVL.

This clone appeared a few times. CDR3 protein: CASSPTTGGFGEQFF. The CDR3 nucleotides read TGCGCCAGCAGTCCCACGACAGGGGGTTTTGGTGAGCAGTTCTTC. The rearrangement uses TRBV5-1 and TRBJ2-1, with 9 bases that match TRBD1. This CDR3 contains 15 residues. CDR1 is SGHRS and CDR2 is YFSETQ in the germline V gene. With 5 bases clipped from V and 9 bases from J, the junction kept 12 bases outside the gene matches.